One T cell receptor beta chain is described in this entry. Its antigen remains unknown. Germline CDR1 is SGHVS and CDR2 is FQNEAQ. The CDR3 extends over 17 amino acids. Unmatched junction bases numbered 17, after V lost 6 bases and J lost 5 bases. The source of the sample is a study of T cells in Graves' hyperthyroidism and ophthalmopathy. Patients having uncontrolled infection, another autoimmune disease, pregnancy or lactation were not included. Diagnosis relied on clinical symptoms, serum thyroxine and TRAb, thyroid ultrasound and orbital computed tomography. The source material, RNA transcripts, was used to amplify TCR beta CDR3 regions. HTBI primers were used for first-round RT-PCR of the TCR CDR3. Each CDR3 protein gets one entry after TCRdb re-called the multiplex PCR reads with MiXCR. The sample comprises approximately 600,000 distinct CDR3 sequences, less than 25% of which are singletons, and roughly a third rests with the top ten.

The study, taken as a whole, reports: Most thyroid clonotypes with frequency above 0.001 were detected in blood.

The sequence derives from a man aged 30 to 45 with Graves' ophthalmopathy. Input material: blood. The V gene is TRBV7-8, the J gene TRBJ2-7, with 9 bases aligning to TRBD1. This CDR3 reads CASSPRLPGQGLHEQYF. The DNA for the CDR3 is TGTGCCAGCAGTCCTCGACTCCCGGGACAGGGTCTCCACGAGCAGTACTTC.